This TCR beta chain was recorded in a study of blood T cell repertoires in COVID-19. Study details: Donors in the United States, Italy and Spain gave samples during acute or convalescent COVID-19.

As processed by the authors: Reference gene primer amplification in the assay estimated nucleated cell counts. Measured with immunoSEQ multiplex PCR; TCRdb has only the in-frame clones, and not every one. V and J calls and clone size are as listed in that table; D and trimming were resolved from the DNA. This sample has 80,000 to 95,000 clones, with roughly nine tenths found just once. V was pared by 7 bases and J by 4 bases, with 10 bases between. The CDR3 loop spans 13 amino acids. Germline assignment: CDR1 SGHTA and CDR2 FQGNSA. The receptor's source is a human donor with active COVID-19. The donor label of this sample is uncertain. The chain joins TRBV7-2 to TRBJ2-2; possible D gene TRBD2, 5 bases. The material sequenced was peripheral blood. The CDR3 loop is CASITGSTGELFF. CDR3 DNA sequence: TGTGCCAGCATCACGGGGAGCACCGGGGAGCTGTTTTTT.